A single sample is the source of the 14 T cell receptor beta chains below, sequenced in a study of blood T cell repertoires in COVID-19 (dated by TCRdb to about 2020). The method was the immunoSEQ multiplex PCR assay. The table comes from immuneACCESS by way of TCRdb, which keeps in-frame sequences with V and J called. Part of the clones is missing from these tables; in studies checked, under half for an unresolved V gene and the rest for unknown reasons. The sample includes about 200,000 clones, with around nine tenths observed a single time. The ten largest clones take up approximately 0.5% of the sample. Input material: peripheral blood. The receptors derive from a man aged 45-65 years with acute or convalescent COVID-19.

The chain is built from TRBV10-3 and TRBJ2-1, with 9 bases identical to TRBD2. The CDR3 extends over 15 amino acids. Trimming took 0 bases from V and 8 from J; bases not matched to a gene: 5. Germline loops: CDR1 ENHRY, CDR2 SYGVKD. This CDR3 is CAISESVAGEDEQFF. The CDR3 DNA is TGTGCCATCAGTGAGTCAGTAGCGGGAGAGGATGAGCAGTTCTTC.

This clone was seen a few times. V gene TRBV28 combines with J gene TRBJ2-7; D gene ambiguous. The CDR3 runs to 12 residues. V was cut by 2 bases and J by 7 bases, with 9 bases left in between. Germline V gene lookup returns CDR1 MDHEN and CDR2 SYDVKM. CDR3: CASSLTSREQYF. In nucleotides, the CDR3 is TGTGCCAGCAGTTTAACCTCCCGGGAGCAGTACTTC.

This chain joins TRBV9 and TRBJ2-2, with 7 bases matching TRBD1. The CDR3 extends over 15 amino acids. Germline CDR1 SGDLS, CDR2 YYNGEE. V dropped 0 bases and J dropped 5; count of bases not matched to a gene: 4. The CDR3 protein is CASSVGAGGTGELFF. The CDR3 DNA reads as TGTGCCAGCAGCGTAGGGGCAGGGGGTACCGGGGAGCTGTTTTTT.

The chain carries TRBV15 and TRBJ2-3; D is unresolved. Germline CDR1 LNHNV, CDR2 YYDKDF (reference sequence). The CDR3 is 17 residues long. V was pared by 2 bases and J by 0 bases, with 15 bases between. This CDR3 reads CATSRSYSTTSTDTQYF. CDR3 DNA sequence: TGTGCCACCAGCAGATCGTACAGTACCACTAGCACAGATACGCAGTATTTT.

This clone appeared once. The chain has TRBV6-5 and TRBJ1-3; 9 bases line up with TRBD1. The germline V gene has CDR1 MNHEY and CDR2 SVGAGI. Trimming took 0 bases from V and 2 from J; bases not matched to a gene: 2. This CDR3 comprises 16 residues. For the CDR3, the DNA is TGTGCCAGCAGTTACTCAAGGACAGGGGCTGGAAACACCATATATTTT. Residues: CASSYSRTGAGNTIYF.

V gene TRBV3-1 (or the pseudogene TRBV3-2) combines with J gene TRBJ1-1; tentative D call: TRBD1 (5 bases). CDR1 and CDR2 (germline): LGHDT, YNNKEL (reference sequence). Between the trimmed V and J ends, which lost 2 bases and 6 bases, there was a span of 16 bases. The CDR3 totals 15 residues. The CDR3 nucleotides are TGTGCCAGCAGCCAACGTGAGACAGCAGCCTCTGAAGCTTTCTTT. The encoded protein is CASSQRETAASEAFF.

This sequence joins TRBV18 and TRBJ2-2; no reliable D call. Germline V gene data show CDR1 as KGHSH and CDR2 as LQKENI. The CDR3 covers 14 residues. V was cut by 2 bases and J by 4 bases, with 8 bases left in between. CDR3 bases: TGTGCCAGCTCACCATACAGCATCACCGGGGAGCTGTTTTTT. Residues: CASSPYSITGELFF.

The chain links TRBV6-2 or TRBV6-3 to TRBJ2-1; possibly TRBD2 for D (6 bases). There are 16 residues in the CDR3. Germline assignment: CDR1 MNHEY and CDR2 SVGEGT. V lost 6 bases to trimming and J lost 0 bases, with 15 bases between them. CDR3 DNA sequence: TGTGCCAGCAGCCTCCCCGGGGGTGCCTCCTACAATGAGCAGTTCTTC. This encodes CASSLPGGASYNEQFF.

The V call is TRBV6-5, the J call TRBJ1-4; D is unclear. Looked up from germline, CDR1 is MNHEY and CDR2 is SVGAGI. This CDR3 is 15 amino acids long. V lost 7 bases and J 0 bases, leaving 12 bases between the germline ends. CDR3 protein: CASKSYGATNEKLFF. The CDR3 coding sequence is TGTGCCAGCAAGTCATACGGGGCAACTAATGAAAAACTGTTTTTT.

The chain links TRBV2 to TRBJ1-3, with 8 positions matching TRBD1. CDR3 length: 15 residues. V was clipped by 6 bases and J by 0 bases; unmatched bases: 4. The V gene's germline CDR1 is SNHLY and CDR2 FYNNEI. CDR3 protein: CASSRQGSSGNTIYF. The CDR3 DNA sequence: TGTGCCAGCAGCCGACAGGGGAGCTCTGGAAACACCATATATTTT.

V usage is TRBV7-8 and J usage is TRBJ1-1; 8 nucleotides match TRBD1. The CDR3 runs to 14 residues. V lost 4 bases to trimming and J lost 3 bases; unmatched junction nucleotides: 4. The germline CDR1 and CDR2 sequences are SGHVS and FQNEAQ. The CDR3, as DNA: TGTGCCAGCAGCTGGACAGGGACAGACACTGAAGCTTTCTTT. It is translated as CASSWTGTDTEAFF.

The chain has TRBV7-6 and TRBJ2-2; TRBD2 aligns across 10 bases. J lost 2 bases, V lost 1 base, and 4 bases had no gene match. Per the germline V gene, CDR1 is SGHVS and CDR2 is FNYEAQ. This CDR3 is built from 17 residues. CDR3 DNA sequence: TGTGCCAGCAGCTTAGGAGCGGGGGGGCAAAACACCGGGGAGCTGTTTTTT. It specifies CASSLGAGGQNTGELFF.

V and J are TRBV6-5 and TRBJ1-1; D remains ambiguous. Germline V gene data show CDR1 as MNHEY and CDR2 as SVGAGI. The CDR3 contains 12 residues. The ends were cut back, 8 bases at V and 4 bases at J, with 11 bases in the middle. This CDR3 is CASRHQATEAFF. In DNA form, the CDR3 reads TGTGCCAGCCGCCACCAGGCCACTGAAGCTTTCTTT.

The J gene is TRBJ2-7, the V gene TRBV11-2; 7 nucleotides match TRBD1. The CDR3 has 14 amino acids. With V trimmed by 5 bases and J by 1 base, 5 bases remained unmatched. Germline CDR1 and CDR2: SGHAT and FQNNGV. CDR3 protein: CASSPSGQSYEQYV. The CDR3, as DNA: TGTGCCAGCAGCCCCTCGGGACAGTCCTACGAGCAGTACGTC.